This TCR beta chain was observed in a study of T cells in Graves' hyperthyroidism and ophthalmopathy. CDR3 length: 15 amino acids. The ends were cut back, 2 bases at V and 4 bases at J, with 18 bases in the middle. The germline CDR1 and CDR2 sequences are GTSNPN and SVGIG (reference sequence). Whole-study results and caveats: In the blood, most expanded thyroid clonotypes above 0.001 appeared as well. Prediction of ophthalmopathy progression came a median around 6 months pre-onset.

An approximately 10 ml volume of fresh peripheral blood provided the PBMCs. RNA transcripts served as the template for amplifying TCR beta CDR3 regions. TCR CDR3 regions were first amplified by RT-PCR with HTBI primers. TCRdb itself ran the multiplex PCR reads through MiXCR, one entry per CDR3 protein. The sample contains roughly 630,000 distinct CDR3 sequences, 15% to 18% of which appear only once. Regarding this clonotype: Its antigen is unknown.

V and J are TRBV30 and TRBJ2-7; D not resolved. The sequencing input was blood. This clonotype was sampled from a woman in her thirties with Graves' hyperthyroidism. CDR3 amino acids: CAWSPSRWLRYEQYF. The CDR3 region has the DNA TGTGCCTGGAGTCCCTCCCGGTGGCTCCGGTACGAGCAGTACTTC.